The 25 T cell receptor beta chains listed next were all sequenced from one sample in a study of blood T cell repertoires in COVID-19. Using immunoSEQ multiplex PCR, the repertoire was profiled, and TCRdb retains in-frame clones only, with some absent. The sample records approximately 500,000 clones, roughly nine tenths being singletons. The sequenced sample was peripheral blood. The receptor source for this set is a woman between 45 and 60 years old with COVID-19, enrolled during active disease.

The J gene is TRBJ2-7, the V gene TRBV7-6; 7 bases line up with TRBD2. The CDR3 runs 14 residues. The germline gives CDR1 SGHVS, CDR2 FNYEAQ. J gave up 4 bases and V 1 base, and 4 bases lay outside the gene matches. Written as DNA, the CDR3 is TGTGCCAGCAGCTTAGGTGCCGGGGGGTACGAGCAGTACTTC. Its protein is CASSLGAGGYEQYF. The entire variable domain, with the rest obtained from reference TRBV7-6 and TRBJ2-7, is as follows: GAGVSQSPRYKVTKRGQDVALRCDPISGHVSLYWYRQALGQGPEFLTYFNYEAQQDKSGLPNDRFSAERPEGSISTLTIQRTEQRDSAMYRCASSLGAGGYEQYFGPGTRLTVT.

The V call is TRBV19, the J call TRBJ2-7; tentatively, D is TRBD1 (6 bases). The germline gives CDR1 LNHDA, CDR2 SQIVND (reference sequence). Trimming took 3 bases from V and 2 from J, leaving 14 bases between them. The CDR3 runs 15 residues. The CDR3, as DNA: TGTGCCAGTAGTATGGGTACAGGGCCAGCCTACGAGCAGTACTTC. The encoded protein is CASSMGTGPAYEQYF.

CDR3 in amino acids: CASSLSGAANQPQHF. CDR3 sequence (DNA): TGTGCCAGCAGTTTGTCAGGGGCAGCTAATCAGCCCCAGCATTTT. The chain has TRBV11-2 and TRBJ1-5, with D possibly matching TRBD1 (6 bases). The germline V gene has CDR1 SGHAT and CDR2 FQNNGV. Trimming stripped 6 bases from V and 4 bases from J, with 16 bases between. This CDR3 has 15 amino acids.

This clone was observed once. The DNA of the CDR3 is TGTGCCAGCAGTGAACGACAGGGGTATGGCAAAAACATTCAGTACTTC. As protein: CASSERQGYGKNIQYF. This chain connects TRBV2 to TRBJ2-4, with 8 bases lining up with TRBD1. Germline trimming cut 2 bases from V and 3 bases from J; bases unmatched to any gene: 6. CDR1 and CDR2 from the germline V gene are SNHLY and FYNNEI. This CDR3 comprises 16 residues. Together with reference TRBV2 and TRBJ2-4, the CDR3 gives the full variable domain: EPEVTQTPSHQVTQMGQEVILRCVPISNHLYFYWYRQILGQKVEFLVSFYNNEISEKSEIFDDQFSVERPDGSNFTLKIRSTKLEDSAMYFCASSERQGYGKNIQYFGAGTRLSVL.

V and J are TRBV2 and TRBJ2-3, with 8 bases fitting TRBD1. The CDR3 sequence is 14 residues long. With 3 bases clipped from V and 7 bases from J, the junction kept 6 bases outside the gene matches. CDR1 is SNHLY, CDR2 FYNNEI, per germline. CDR3 amino acids: CASSEDRDGNTQYF. CDR3 nucleotide sequence: TGTGCCAGCAGTGAGGACAGGGATGGGAATACGCAGTATTTT.

A single count supports this clone. The chain carries TRBV19 and TRBJ1-1; TRBD1 agrees at 9 bases. CDR3 length equals 13 residues. V lost 8 bases to trimming and J lost 3 bases; unmatched junction nucleotides: 4. Germline CDR1 is LNHDA and CDR2 is SQIVND (reference sequence). Here the CDR3 reads CASEGQGHTEAFF. The CDR3 coding sequence is TGTGCCAGTGAGGGACAGGGTCACACTGAAGCTTTCTTT.

Details on this clone: Sequence at one end of the junction differs from germline and may be a read error. The J gene is TRBJ1-2, the V gene TRBV14; D remains ambiguous. This CDR3 region has 17 residues. The germline V gene has CDR1 SGHDN and CDR2 FVKESK. DNA of the CDR3: TGTGCCAGCAGCCAATGGGGAGCATTAAATCTTAACCATGGCTACACCTTC. Residues: CASSQWGALNLNHGYTF.

The CDR3 sequence: CASGQYPYEQYF. The DNA for the CDR3 is TGTGCCAGCGGACAGTACCCCTACGAGCAGTACTTC. The chain links TRBV25-1 to TRBJ2-7; tentative D call: TRBD1 (6 bases). V lost 8 bases to trimming and J lost 2 bases, with 10 bases between them. The CDR3 runs to 12 residues. The germline CDR1 and CDR2 sequences are MGHDK and SYGVNS.

The gene calls are TRBV3-1 (or the pseudogene TRBV3-2) and TRBJ1-5, with D possibly TRBD1 on 5 matching bases. Germline V CDR1 and CDR2: LGHDT, YNNKEL (reference sequence). The V gene lost 0 bases and the J gene lost 8 bases, with 20 bases spanning the gap. This CDR3 is 17 amino acids long. The CDR3 spells CASSQDKQGRFSKPQHF. The CDR3 DNA follows: TGTGCCAGCAGCCAAGATAAGCAGGGAAGGTTTTCGAAGCCCCAGCATTTT.

V is TRBV18 and J is TRBJ1-3; TRBD1 might be the D (6 bases). CDR1 and CDR2 (germline): KGHSH, LQKENI. This CDR3 has 16 amino acids. The V end was cut by 3 bases, the J end by 0 bases, with 12 bases between. The CDR3 region has the DNA TGTGCCAGCTCACCGCTGACAGGCCTCTCTGGAAACACCATATATTTT. Translated, it gives CASSPLTGLSGNTIYF.

V and J are TRBV5-1 and TRBJ2-5, with TRBD2 matching 11 bases. Germline CDR1 is SGHRS and CDR2 is YFSETQ. The J segment lost 3 bases and the V segment lost 1 base, leaving 5 bases of the junction unmatched. The CDR3 sequence is 16 residues long. The CDR3 bases are TGCGCCAGCAGCTTGACTAGCGGGGGCCGGGAAGAGACCCAGTACTTC. It is translated as CASSLTSGGREETQYF.

The chain is built from TRBV11-2 and TRBJ1-6; D is undetermined. The V gene's germline CDR1 is SGHAT and CDR2 FQNNGV. The CDR3 length is 16 residues. V was trimmed by 1 base and J by 7 bases, leaving 14 bases between them. CDR3 loop: CASSLVVQGGNSPLHF. The CDR3 DNA reads TGTGCCAGCAGCTTAGTCGTCCAAGGAGGGAATTCACCCCTCCACTTT.

The chain joins TRBV30 to TRBJ1-1; maybe TRBD1 (5 bases). This CDR3 has 12 amino acids. Deletions cut 1 base from V and 7 bases from J, with 10 bases between. CDR1 and CDR2 (germline): GTSNPN, SVGIG (reference sequence). In DNA form, the CDR3 reads TGTGCCTGGAGTGGCGGGGCTTTTGAAGCTTTCTTT. It translates to CAWSGGAFEAFF.

V usage is TRBV30 and J usage is TRBJ2-7; TRBD1 matches 10 bases. Germline CDR1 is GTSNPN and CDR2 is SVGIG (reference sequence). The J segment lost 3 bases and the V segment lost 5 bases, leaving 10 bases of the junction unmatched. This CDR3 contains 15 residues. The CDR3 is CAWAVGTGEGYEQYF. Written as DNA, the CDR3 is TGTGCCTGGGCGGTAGGGACAGGGGAGGGCTACGAGCAGTACTTC. The full variable domain, rest sourced from reference TRBV30 and TRBJ2-7, is SQTIHQWPATLVQPVGSPLSLECTVEGTSNPNLYWYRQAAGRGLQLLFYSVGIGQISSEVPQNLSASRPQDRQFILSSKKLLLSDSGFYLCAWAVGTGEGYEQYFGPGTRLTVT.

The chain combines TRBV11-2 with TRBJ2-3; 8 nucleotides line up with TRBD2. The CDR3 length is 20 residues. V shed 0 bases, J shed 3 bases, and the junction held 17 bases outside the gene matches. Looked up from germline, CDR1 is SGHAT and CDR2 is FQNNGV. CDR3 DNA sequence: TGTGCCAGCAGCTTAGATAGGAAGCGGGGGATGATTAGGGGGACAGATACGCAGTATTTT. It yields the protein CASSLDRKRGMIRGTDTQYF.

This clone was detected once. This rearrangement joins TRBV28 to TRBJ1-4, with TRBD1 identical over 7 bases. CDR1 is MDHEN and CDR2 is SYDVKM in the germline V gene. This CDR3 contains 14 residues. The J segment lost 8 bases and the V segment lost 7 bases, leaving 10 bases of the junction unmatched. The DNA for the CDR3 is TGTGCCAGCATCCTTCGACAGGGTGGAGAAAAACTGTTTTTT. It encodes CASILRQGGEKLFF.

The chain joins TRBV12-3 or TRBV12-4 to TRBJ2-2; no firm D call. V was clipped by 7 bases and J by 6 bases, with 12 bases between them. This CDR3 is 13 amino acids long. This CDR3 reads CASKRSSPGELFF. The CDR3 DNA follows: TGTGCCAGCAAACGGTCTTCCCCCGGGGAGCTGTTTTTT.

V usage is TRBV7-8 and J usage is TRBJ2-7, with 9 nucleotides matching TRBD1. The CDR3 totals 16 residues. CDR1 and CDR2 (germline): SGHVS, FQNEAQ. V was pared by 5 bases and J by 4 bases, with 12 bases of the junction left unmatched. This CDR3 reads CASSPSHLTGGYEQYF. CDR3 DNA sequence: TGTGCCAGCAGCCCCTCCCACCTGACAGGGGGGTACGAGCAGTACTTC.

The rearrangement links TRBV6-6 to TRBJ1-3; maybe TRBD1 (5 bases). CDR1 and CDR2 from the germline V gene are MNHNY and SVGAGI (reference sequence). CDR3 length: 15 amino acids. The germline V and J ends were trimmed by 6 bases and 4 bases, with 16 bases remaining between them. The DNA for the CDR3 is TGTGCCAGCAGAGCAGTTGCGGGGGGAGGAAACACCATATATTTT. Its protein product is CASRAVAGGGNTIYF.

CDR3 loop: CASSLQRGNNEQFF. CDR3 DNA sequence: TGTGCCAGTAGTCTCCAGCGGGGCAACAATGAGCAGTTCTTC. V and J are TRBV19 and TRBJ2-1; 7 bases are a match to TRBD2. The V gene's germline CDR1 is LNHDA and CDR2 SQIVND (reference sequence). With 5 bases clipped from V and 5 bases from J, the junction kept 6 bases outside the gene matches. The CDR3 consists of 14 residues.

This clone turned up a few times. Sequence at one end of the junction differs from germline and may be a read error. The chain couples TRBV2 to TRBJ1-3; 8 bases fit TRBD1. The CDR3 has 15 amino acids. CDR1 SNHLY and CDR2 FYNNEI come from the germline V gene. The CDR3 DNA reads as TGTGCCAGCAGTGGATTCGGGACAGGCGTCACCTTTGGGCATTTT. It specifies CASSGFGTGVTFGHF.

The chain uses TRBV5-6 and TRBJ1-1; a weak D match, TRBD1 (6 bases). Germline values: CDR1 SGHDT, CDR2 YYEEEE. The CDR3 totals 15 residues. The V gene lost 1 base and the J gene lost 1 base, with 11 bases spanning the gap. The CDR3 DNA follows: TGTGCCAGCAGCTTGATGACAGGATCGAACACTGAAGCTTTCTTT. The encoded protein is CASSLMTGSNTEAFF.

The rearrangement links TRBV3-1 (or the pseudogene TRBV3-2) to TRBJ1-2; D ambiguous. The CDR3 totals 14 residues. The germline V gene encodes CDR1 LGHDT and CDR2 YNNKEL (reference sequence). V was pared by 2 bases and J by 4 bases, with 11 bases between. The CDR3 loop is CASSQRRVGYGYTF. The CDR3 DNA reads TGTGCCAGCAGCCAACGGAGGGTCGGCTATGGCTACACCTTC.

In its sample, this clone was seen once. This chain connects TRBV12-3 or TRBV12-4 to TRBJ2-1; D may be TRBD1 (5 bases). The CDR3 contains 12 residues. Trimming removed 3 bases at V and 7 bases at J, with 7 bases between. The CDR3 loop reads CASSLPGNEQFF. CDR3 coding DNA: TGTGCCAGCAGTTTGCCAGGGAATGAGCAGTTCTTC.

This clone was recorded once. This chain uses TRBV13 with TRBJ1-3; D might be TRBD1 (5 bases). The CDR3 sequence is 16 residues long. Trimming pared 4 bases from V and 2 bases from J, leaving 15 bases between. The germline gives CDR1 PRHDT, CDR2 FYEKMQ (reference sequence). Written as DNA, the CDR3 is TGTGCCAGCAGCTCAGGGAACGACAGCCCTGGAAACACCATATATTTT. Translation: CASSSGNDSPGNTIYF.